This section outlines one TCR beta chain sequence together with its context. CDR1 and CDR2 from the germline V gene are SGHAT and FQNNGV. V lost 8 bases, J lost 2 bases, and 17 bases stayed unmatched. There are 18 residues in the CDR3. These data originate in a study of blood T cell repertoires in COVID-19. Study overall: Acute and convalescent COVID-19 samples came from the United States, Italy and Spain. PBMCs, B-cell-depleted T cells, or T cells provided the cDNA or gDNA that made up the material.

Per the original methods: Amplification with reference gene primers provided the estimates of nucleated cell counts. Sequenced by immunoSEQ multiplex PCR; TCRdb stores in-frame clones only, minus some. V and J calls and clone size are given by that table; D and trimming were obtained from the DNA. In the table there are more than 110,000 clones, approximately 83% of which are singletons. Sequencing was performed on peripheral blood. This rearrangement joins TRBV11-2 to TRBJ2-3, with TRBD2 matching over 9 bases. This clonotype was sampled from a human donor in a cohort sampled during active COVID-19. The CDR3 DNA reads TGTGCCAGCCAACGTTTCTGGCCTAGCGGGGTGAACACAGATACGCAGTATTTT. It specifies CASQRFWPSGVNTDTQYF.